Presented here are 13 T cell receptor beta chains from one specimen sequenced in a study of CD8+CD57+ T cells in acquired aplastic anemia. Template material for TCR beta VDJ and CDR3 profiling consisted of genomic DNA. TCRdb analysed the reads with MiXCR anew, one entry per CDR3 protein. The sample yields about 180,000 distinct CDR3 sequences, more than 60% seen once. Only patients with CD8+CD57+ cell expansion on flow cytometry were chosen for sequencing. Specimen: sorted CD4+, CD8+, or CD8+CD57+ T cells (not recorded which) from PBMCs. The source of these receptors is a human donor with aplastic anemia.

V gene TRBV5-1 combines with J gene TRBJ2-2; a possible D gene is TRBD1 (6 bases). V lost 4 bases, J lost 3 bases, and 13 bases lay in between. Germline-derived CDR1 and CDR2 are SGHRS and YFSETQ. The CDR3 loop spans 15 amino acids. Here the CDR3 DNA reads TGCGCCAGCAGCACAGTGGGGGCGGACACCGGGGAGCTGTTTTTT. Its protein is CASSTVGADTGELFF.

CDR3 in DNA: TGTGCCAGCAGTTCACTCGACGGCCTGACTGACGAGCAGTACTTC. Translating it yields CASSSLDGLTDEQYF. The V call is TRBV2, the J call TRBJ2-7; D is unresolved. CDR1 is SNHLY and CDR2 is FYNNEI in the germline V gene. With 5 bases removed from V and 5 bases from J, the gap between germline ends came to 19 bases. There are 15 residues in the CDR3.

The V gene is TRBV19, the J gene TRBJ1-2, with D perhaps matching TRBD1 (5 bases). CDR1 and CDR2 from the germline V gene are LNHDA and SQIVND (reference sequence). V dropped 7 bases and J dropped 8 bases, with 14 bases sitting between them. The CDR3 has 12 residues. The chain's CDR3 is CASTAFRTGYTF. The CDR3 DNA reads as TGTGCCAGTACCGCCTTCAGGACAGGCTACACCTTC.

This clonotype occurred many times. For the CDR3, the DNA is TGTGCCAGCAGCTTAGGCCCTGGGGCAGTGAGACTAGATACGCAGTATTTT. It translates to CASSLGPGAVRLDTQYF. The chain couples TRBV7-8 to TRBJ2-3, with a tentative D call TRBD1 (5 bases). The CDR3 loop spans 17 amino acids. Trimming took 1 base from V and 5 from J, leaving 19 bases between them. Germline CDR1 is SGHVS and CDR2 is FQNEAQ.

This clonotype was detected many times. The gene calls are TRBV4-1 and TRBJ1-1; D not certain. The CDR3 consists of 16 residues. Germline V gene lookup returns CDR1 MGHRA and CDR2 YSYEKL. The V gene lost 0 bases and the J gene lost 0 bases, with 11 bases spanning the gap. Here the CDR3 reads CASSQESREVNTEAFF. DNA for the CDR3: TGCGCCAGCAGCCAAGAATCGAGGGAGGTGAACACTGAAGCTTTCTTT.

This rearrangement joins TRBV24-1 to TRBJ2-1; TRBD1 matches 8 bases. CDR1 KGHDR and CDR2 SFDVKD come from the germline V gene. The CDR3 is 15 amino acids. V was pared by 4 bases and J by 10 bases, with 11 bases of the junction left unmatched. CDR3 DNA: TGTGCCACCAGTGAACCCCGACAGGGGCCCAAGGAGCAGTTCTTC. Its translation is CATSEPRQGPKEQFF.

The chain has TRBV19 and TRBJ1-2; D uncertain. The length of the CDR3 is 13 residues. Trimming stripped 3 bases from V and 1 base from J, with 6 bases between. Germline assignment: CDR1 LNHDA and CDR2 SQIVND (reference sequence). CDR3: CASSMGSNYGYTF. The CDR3 nucleotides read TGTGCCAGTAGTATGGGCAGTAACTATGGCTACACCTTC.

The chain links TRBV20-1 to TRBJ2-7, with 7 bases lining up with TRBD2. With 3 bases clipped from V and 3 bases from J, the junction kept 17 bases outside the gene matches. The CDR3 contains 17 residues. In germline, CDR1 is DFQATT, CDR2 SNEGSKA (reference sequence). The chain's CDR3 is CSASSPLAGGFDYEQYF. In nucleotides, the CDR3 is TGCAGTGCTAGTTCCCCTTTAGCGGGCGGCTTCGACTACGAGCAGTACTTC.

This clonotype was observed many times. The chain uses TRBV14 and TRBJ2-3, with D perhaps TRBD1 or TRBD2 (6 bases each). CDR1 SGHDN and CDR2 FVKESK come from the germline V gene. Trimming removed 7 bases from V and 10 bases from J, with 18 bases in between. The CDR3 runs 13 residues. CDR3 in amino acids: CASTLGAWEAQYF. The CDR3 DNA is TGTGCCAGCACCCTGGGGGCTTGGGAGGCGCAGTATTTT.

The rearrangement uses TRBV7-6 and TRBJ2-7; D ambiguous. Germline V lookup: CDR1 SGHVS, CDR2 FNYEAQ. There are 14 residues in the CDR3. Trimming took 5 bases from V and 0 from J, leaving 11 bases between them. CDR3 coding DNA: TGTGCCAGCAGCAAACGAGAGAGCTCCTACGAGCAGTACTTC. Protein sequence: CASSKRESSYEQYF.

This chain joins TRBV2 and TRBJ2-3; D might be TRBD2 (6 bases). The ends were cut back, 8 bases at V and 7 bases at J, with 19 bases in the middle. The CDR3 totals 14 residues. Germline loops: CDR1 SNHLY, CDR2 FYNNEI. The CDR3 spells CASSPGREANTQYF. The CDR3 DNA is TGTGCCAGCTCACCGGGCAGGGAGGCAAATACGCAGTATTTT. The whole variable domain, remainder taken from reference TRBV2 and TRBJ2-3, is EPEVTQTPSHQVTQMGQEVILRCVPISNHLYFYWYRQILGQKVEFLVSFYNNEISEKSEIFDDQFSVERPDGSNFTLKIRSTKLEDSAMYFCASSPGREANTQYFGPGTRLTVL.

V gene TRBV7-9 combines with J gene TRBJ2-1, with 13 bases identical to TRBD2. The V gene end was trimmed by 5 bases and the J gene end by 12 bases; junction bases not matched to a gene: 7. CDR1 SEHNR and CDR2 FQNEAQ come from the germline V gene (reference sequence). There are 14 residues in the CDR3. CDR3 sequence (DNA): TGTGCCAGCAGCCCAACTAGCGGGGGGGCCGGGCAGTTCTTC. This codes for CASSPTSGGAGQFF.

The gene calls are TRBV20-1 and TRBJ2-5, with 8 bases identical to TRBD1. Germline loops: CDR1 DFQATT, CDR2 SNEGSKA (reference sequence). CDR3 length equals 14 residues. J gave up 2 bases and V 2 bases, and 4 bases lay outside the gene matches. The CDR3 DNA is TGCAGTGCTAGAAAGGGGGACAGGCAAGAGACCCAGTACTTC. Translating gives CSARKGDRQETQYF.